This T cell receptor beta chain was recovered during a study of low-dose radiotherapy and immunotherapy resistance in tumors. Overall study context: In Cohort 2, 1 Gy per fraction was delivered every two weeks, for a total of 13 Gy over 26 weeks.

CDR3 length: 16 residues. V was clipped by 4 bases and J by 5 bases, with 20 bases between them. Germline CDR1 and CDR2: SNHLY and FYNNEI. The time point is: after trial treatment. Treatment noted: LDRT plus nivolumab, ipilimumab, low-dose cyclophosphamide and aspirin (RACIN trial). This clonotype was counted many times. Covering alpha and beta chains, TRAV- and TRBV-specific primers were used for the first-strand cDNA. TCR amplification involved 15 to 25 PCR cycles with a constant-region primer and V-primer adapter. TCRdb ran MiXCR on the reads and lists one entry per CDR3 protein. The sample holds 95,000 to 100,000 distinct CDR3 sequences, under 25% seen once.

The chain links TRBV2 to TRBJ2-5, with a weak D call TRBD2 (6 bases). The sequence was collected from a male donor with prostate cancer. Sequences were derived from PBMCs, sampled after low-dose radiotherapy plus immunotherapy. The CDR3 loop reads CASSGGIAGSGETQYF. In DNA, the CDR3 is TGTGCCAGCAGTGGGGGGATTGCGGGGTCGGGGGAGACCCAGTACTTC. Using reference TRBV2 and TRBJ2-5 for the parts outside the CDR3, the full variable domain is EPEVTQTPSHQVTQMGQEVILRCVPISNHLYFYWYRQILGQKVEFLVSFYNNEISEKSEIFDDQFSVERPDGSNFTLKIRSTKLEDSAMYFCASSGGIAGSGETQYFGPGTRLLVL.